Below are 10 T cell receptor beta chains sequenced from a single sample in a study of T cells in localized non-small cell lung cancer. Some clones are missing from TCRdb's copy, which holds only in-frame ones; the method was immunoSEQ multiplex PCR. The sample carries approximately 29,000 clones, roughly 80% recorded once. The specimen was peripheral blood, collected before any cancer treatment. These receptors came from a male donor older than 55 with stage II squamous cell lung carcinoma.

The V gene is TRBV6-1, the J gene TRBJ1-2, with a weak D call TRBD1 (5 bases). V was pared by 5 bases and J by 4 bases, with 14 bases between. Looked up from germline, CDR1 is MNHNS and CDR2 is SASEGT. The CDR3 spans 14 residues. CDR3 bases: TGTGCCAGCAGTTGGTCCGGGGGGGGCTATGGCTACACCTTC. It specifies CASSWSGGGYGYTF.

V gene TRBV7-8 combines with J gene TRBJ2-7; weak D call: TRBD1 (6 bases). Per germline, CDR1 SGHVS and CDR2 FQNEAQ. Trimming took 4 bases from V and 9 from J, leaving 22 bases between them. This CDR3 contains 15 residues. The CDR3 reads CASSSIPGTLHGQYF. In DNA form, the CDR3 reads TGTGCCAGCAGCTCGATCCCCGGGACACTTCACGGGCAGTACTTC.

This chain uses TRBV27 with TRBJ1-1; D gene ambiguous. Trimming took off 2 bases at V and 4 bases at J, with 11 bases between the two ends. The CDR3 totals 14 residues. Per the germline V gene, CDR1 is MNHEY and CDR2 is SMNVEV (reference sequence). The DNA of the CDR3 is TGTGCCAGCAGTTTAGGTTCCCGGGGCACTGAAGCTTTCTTT. Its translation: CASSLGSRGTEAFF.

V is TRBV5-1 and J is TRBJ2-1; unclear D gene. V was trimmed by 4 bases and J by 0 bases, leaving 14 bases between them. This CDR3 spans 16 amino acids. CDR1 and CDR2 from the germline V gene are SGHRS and YFSETQ. CDR3 coding DNA: TGCGCCAGCAGCCGAAGTCTAACGAGCTCCTACAATGAGCAGTTCTTC. This codes for CASSRSLTSSYNEQFF.

The chain recombines TRBV5-1 with TRBJ2-7; 14 bases align to TRBD2. The ends lost 4 bases at V and 1 base at J; junction bases unmatched: 13. CDR3 length: 19 amino acids. Per germline, CDR1 SGHRS and CDR2 YFSETQ. The CDR3 bases are TGCGCCAGCAGCCTTCTTAGCGGGACTAGCGGGAGCTTTTCCTACGAGCAGTACTTC. Translated, it gives CASSLLSGTSGSFSYEQYF.

The chain uses TRBV5-1 and TRBJ2-3; 11 nucleotides align to TRBD2. CDR1 SGHRS and CDR2 YFSETQ come from the germline V gene. J was trimmed by 1 base and V by 9 bases; bases with no gene match: 4. CDR3 length equals 14 residues. As DNA, the CDR3 is TGCGCCACCCAGGGACTAGCGGGCACAGATACGCAGTATTTT. Its translation: CATQGLAGTDTQYF.

The chain uses TRBV11-3 and TRBJ1-2, with 8 bases fitting TRBD1. Losses at the gene ends were 4 bases for V and 3 bases for J; bases not matched to a gene: 10. The CDR3 runs to 16 residues. Germline V gene lookup returns CDR1 SGHNT and CDR2 YENEEA. CDR3 amino acids: CASSYSSGGADYGYTF. DNA of the CDR3: TGTGCCAGCAGCTATTCCTCAGGGGGCGCGGACTATGGCTACACCTTC.

The V and J genes are TRBV19 and TRBJ1-5; D possibly corresponds to TRBD1 (5 bases). This CDR3 is built from 16 residues. Germline values: CDR1 LNHDA, CDR2 SQIVND (reference sequence). With 5 bases removed from V and 3 bases from J, the gap between germline ends came to 17 bases. CDR3 protein: CASSGGGPTYNQPQHF. Written as DNA, the CDR3 is TGTGCCAGTAGTGGGGGAGGACCTACCTACAATCAGCCCCAGCATTTT.

This chain links TRBV30 with TRBJ1-1; D gene uncertain. Trimming shortened V by 2 bases and J by 2 bases, and 12 bases separated the two germline ends. The CDR3 contains 14 residues. The germline gives CDR1 GTSNPN, CDR2 SVGIG (reference sequence). For the CDR3, the DNA is TGTGCCTGGAGTTTAGGAACGGTAAACACTGAAGCTTTCTTT. This gives the protein CAWSLGTVNTEAFF.

Worth noting for this clone: One end of the junction is discordant with germline, which a read error may explain. This chain joins TRBV5-1 and TRBJ1-1; perhaps TRBD1 as D (6 bases). The CDR3 contains 16 residues. From germline, CDR1 is SGHRS and CDR2 YFSETQ. CDR3 in amino acids: CTSSLMTGQPATEAFF. The DNA of the CDR3 is TGCACCAGCAGCTTGATGACAGGCCAGCCCGCCACTGAAGCTTTCTTT.